This TCR beta chain came from a study of T cell clonotyping in hematopoietic cell transplantation. This sample's time point: recipient sample about 28 days before transplant, after cytoreduction. In the case of this clone: Its antigen is undetermined.

The CDR3 runs to 15 residues. The V and J ends lost 6 bases and 6 bases, in that order; junction bases with no gene match: 10. CDR1 and CDR2 from the germline V gene are MDHEN and SYDVKM. Study results and limitations: Without cell sorting, CD4 versus CD8 contributions remain unresolved.

Profiling relied on immunoSEQ multiplex PCR, and the TCRdb table lists in-frame clones only, not all of them. This repertoire shows tens of thousands of clones, 95% to 97% found once; its top ten account for around 1.7%. The chain links TRBV28 to TRBJ1-4, with 7 positions matching TRBD1. The TCR comes from a woman aged 45-65 years with acute myeloid leukemia. Some clones in this sample may be carry-over from other donors' samples. The material was peripheral blood mononuclear cells, obtained before stem cell transplant. CDR3 sequence (DNA): TGTGCCAGCAGGGAACGACAGGGAAATTATGAAAAACTGTTTTTT. Translation gives CASRERQGNYEKLFF.